This T cell receptor beta chain was sequenced for a study of T cells in Graves' hyperthyroidism and ophthalmopathy. There were TCR beta CDR3 regions amplified from RNA transcripts. The TCR CDR3 was amplified in a first-round RT-PCR using the HTBI primer set. Each CDR3 protein is one row after TCRdb ran MiXCR on the multiplex PCR reads. This table holds roughly 500,000 distinct CDR3 sequences, 46% found once. For the diagnoses, clinical symptoms, serum thyroxine and TRAb, thyroid ultrasound and orbital computed tomography were used. This CDR3 has 15 amino acids. CDR1 and CDR2 from the germline V gene are SEHNR and FQNEAQ (reference sequence). V dropped 4 bases and J dropped 6 bases, with 13 bases sitting between them.

Sequenced input: peripheral blood or thyroid tissue (not recorded which). This clonotype was obtained from an adult woman with Graves' disease, either hyperthyroidism or ophthalmopathy (not recorded which). The V gene is TRBV7-9, the J gene TRBJ1-6; no reliable D call. The CDR3: CASSWRGEGNSPLHF. CDR3 in DNA: TGTGCCAGCAGCTGGCGCGGGGAGGGTAATTCACCCCTCCACTTT. The entire variable domain, with the rest obtained from reference TRBV7-9 and TRBJ1-6, is as follows: DTGVSQNPRHKITKRGQNVTFRCDPISEHNRLYWYRQTLGQGPEFLTYFQNEAQLEKSRLLSDRFSAERPKGSFSTLEIQRTEQGDSAMYLCASSWRGEGNSPLHFGNGTRLTVT.